This T cell receptor beta chain was retrieved from a study of response to subunit inactivated influenza vaccine. TCRdb re-derived calls from the RT-PCR reads in MiXCR, one entry per CDR3 protein. The repertoire includes 500,000 to 550,000 distinct CDR3 sequences, less than 10% of them detected once, and approximately 13% sits in the top ten. General study results and limits: Each seasonal influenza vaccination recruits few new T cells, the authors suggested.

The CDR3 extends over 17 amino acids. With 2 bases removed from V and 2 bases from J, the gap between germline ends came to 17 bases. Germline V gives CDR1 MNHEY, CDR2 SVGEGT. Note on this clonotype: The antigen remains undetermined.

The rearrangement uses TRBV6-2 or TRBV6-3 and TRBJ2-3; D is unclear. This TCR derives from a man between 50 and 75 years old who received an inactivated influenza vaccine. The starting material was PBMCs from blood, obtained approximately 25 months after vaccination. The CDR3 here is CASSYPLFRPDTDTQYF. As DNA, the CDR3 is TGTGCCAGCAGTTACCCCTTGTTCCGCCCGGACACAGATACGCAGTATTTT.